This TCR beta chain was observed in a study of blood T cell repertoires in COVID-19 (dated by TCRdb to about 2020). With respect to the entire study: Samples covering the acute and convalescent phases of COVID-19 were provided by collaborators in the United States, Italy and Spain. Samples were obtained from the ongoing ImmuneRACE study (first 160 participants) and from over 1,000 subjects provided by 6 global collaborators. The sample metadata nearly always contained a de-identified subject ID, COVID-19 status, age in years and sex. Where available, HLA class I and class II types were obtained from metadata supplied by the sample provider rather than from assay-based typing. Subjects who had been exposed to COVID-19, were actively infected with it, or had recovered from it provided the deeply sampled blood TCRbeta repertoires that made up the dataset. The repertoires were released in a freely available public database meant as a resource for research on the immune response to SARS-CoV-2. The prospective study material was composed of cDNA or gDNA derived from T cells, B-cell-depleted T cells, or PBMCs. General study outcomes and caveats: How much clinical and demographic metadata was included differed by source and by participant, and the metadata was provided uncurated.

Spanning cysteine to phenylalanine, the CDR3 consists of 11 amino acids. Only the CDR3 part of the read is kept: 33 bases, read in frame from the first base. Collaborating institutions collected whole blood in K2EDTA tubes following their own protocols. For TCRbeta analysis, collaborator samples were shipped as frozen whole blood, as isolated PBMCs, or as DNA extracted from either sample type. TCRbeta CDR3 regions were amplified from genomic DNA using the immunoSEQ Assay, a bias-controlled multiplex PCR. Under the source paper's analysis protocol: Nucleated cell counts per sample were estimated from amplification of reference gene primers within the assay. Sequence reads were collapsed and filtered to measure the absolute abundance of every unique TCRbeta CDR3 rearrangement. For each sample, productive Simpson clonality was calculated as the square root of Simpson's diversity index across productive rearrangements. TCRdb's version of the immuneACCESS table is confined to in-frame rearrangements and falls short of the full clone set. An unresolved V gene accounts for under half of the shortfall where checked; the remainder is of unknown origin. V and J calls and clone size are as listed in that table; D and trimming were resolved from the DNA. The table for this sample lists approximately 45,000 clones; roughly 84% of them were counted only once. The ten largest make up 12% to 15% of the sample.

This clone was seen only a few times. Its recognized antigen is unknown. The junction does not match germline at one end; this may be a read error. The chain was built from TRBV12-3 or TRBV12-4 and TRBJ1-2; the D region possibly corresponds to TRBD1 (5 bases align). The clonotype originates from a human donor in a cohort sampled during active COVID-19. The sample taken for sequencing was peripheral blood. The DNA sequence is TGTGCCAGCAGTTTAGGAGGCGGGGCGGAATTC. This sequence encodes CASSLGGGAEF.